This T cell receptor beta chain was observed in a study of PD-1 and CTLA-4 blockade in melanoma (dated by TCRdb to the early 2020s). Some background on the complete study: The study compared how PD-1 blockade and CTLA-4 blockade affected the melanoma-reactive CD8 T cell response in patients with melanoma.

The library was generated by the immunoSEQ multiplex PCR assay. TCRdb's version of the immuneACCESS table is confined to in-frame rearrangements and falls short of the full clone set. An unresolved V gene accounts for under half of the shortfall where checked; the remainder is of unknown origin. Present in this sample are about 21,000 clones, around 88% of which were seen just once. Together, the top ten hold 6% to 8.5% of the sample. CDR1 and CDR2 were assigned from the germline V gene (reference sequence) as GTSNPN and SVGIG. The CDR3 covers 13 residues, taking in both the cysteine and the phenylalanine. Solely the CDR3 DNA is kept, with 39 bases framed from the first base. The germline ends are 10 bases apart after V is trimmed by 0 bases and J by 5 bases. As concerns this clone: No antigen is known for it. Per-nucleotide qualities are absent, and no much larger clonotype sits a single base away.

The source of this sequence is a human donor with melanoma. The rearranged segments are TRBV30 and TRBJ1-2; TRBD1 is a weak D gene call, 5 bases matching. The sample consisted of CD8+ T cells from peripheral blood, taken before anti-PD-1 treatment. The DNA is TGTGCCTGGAGTGTAGGGCAGGGTTATGGCTACACCTTC. Its product reads: CAWSVGQGYGYTF. Joined to the reference TRBV30 and TRBJ1-2 proteins, this CDR3 gives the full variable domain: SQTIHQWPATLVQPVGSPLSLECTVEGTSNPNLYWYRQAAGRGLQLLFYSVGIGQISSEVPQNLSASRPQDRQFILSSKKLLLSDSGFYLCAWSVGQGYGYTFGSGTRLTVV.